This T cell receptor beta chain was obtained from a study of graft-versus-host responses after intestinal transplantation. Background on the study: Induction with anti-thymocyte globulin, then tacrolimus and steroids for three to four years, was given to all recipients. Broader study findings: Patients with graft-donor T cell macrochimerism had high graft-versus-host to host-versus-graft clonal ratios in allografts. GvH clones surfaced in recipient marrow, some emerging earlier in ileum or blood.

TCRdb's table, derived via immunoSEQ multiplex PCR, lists solely in-frame clones and lacks some. Among tens of thousands of clones listed, more than 85% were seen once. About this clone itself: Antigen: not known.

Sequenced material: unstimulated CD8+ T cells sorted from spleen or lymph node cells, taken before transplant. The TCR sequence derives from a human donor who was the organ donor for an intestinal transplant.

CDR3 sequence (DNA): TGTGCCAGCAGCGTAAGCAGCACCCACGGCACAGATACGCAGTATTTT. It is translated as CASSVSSTHGTDTQYF. The chain carries TRBV9 and TRBJ2-3; D gene uncertain. Germline CDR1 reads SGDLS; CDR2 reads YYNGEE. CDR3 size: 16 residues. Trimming took off 1 base at V and 1 base at J, with 13 bases between the two ends. Variable domain in full (rest from reference TRBV9 and TRBJ2-3): DSGVTQTPKHLITATGQRVTLRCSPRSGDLSVYWYQQSLDQGLQFLIQYYNGEERAKGNILERFSAQQFPDLHSELNLSSLELGDSALYFCASSVSSTHGTDTQYFGPGTRLTVL.